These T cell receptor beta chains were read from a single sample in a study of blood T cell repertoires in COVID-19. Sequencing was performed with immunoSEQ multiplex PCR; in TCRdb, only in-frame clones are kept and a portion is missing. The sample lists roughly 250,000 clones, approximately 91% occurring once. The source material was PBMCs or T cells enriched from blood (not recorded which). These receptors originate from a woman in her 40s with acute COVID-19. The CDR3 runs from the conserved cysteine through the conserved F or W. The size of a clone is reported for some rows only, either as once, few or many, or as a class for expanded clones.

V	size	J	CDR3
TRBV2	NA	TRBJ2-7	CAGGVGSYEQYF
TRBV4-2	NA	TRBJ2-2	CASSHSGGAGLFF
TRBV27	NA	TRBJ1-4	CASSRAPNEKLFF
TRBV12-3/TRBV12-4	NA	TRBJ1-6	CASRGDSFSPLHF
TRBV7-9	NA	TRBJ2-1	CASSGLYEQFF
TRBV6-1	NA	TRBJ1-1	CASSEYRGLSAAFF
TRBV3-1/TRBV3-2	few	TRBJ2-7	CASSQGMLAGGEQYF
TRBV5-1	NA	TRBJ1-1	CASSLSGQGWTEAFF
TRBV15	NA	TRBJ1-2	CATSLELGGGYTF
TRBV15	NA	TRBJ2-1	CATSRASSYNEQFF
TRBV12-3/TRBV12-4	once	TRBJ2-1	CASSFGGLNEQFF
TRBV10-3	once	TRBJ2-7	CAISRGAGYEQYF
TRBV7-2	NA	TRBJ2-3	CASSFTSLSTVKTDTQYF
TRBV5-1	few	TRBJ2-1	CASSRGTSVHEQFF
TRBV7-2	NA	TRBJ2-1	CASSWQVAGGLGEQFF
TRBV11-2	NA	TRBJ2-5	CASSPLFRRETQYF
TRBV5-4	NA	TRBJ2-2	CASQAVANTGELFF
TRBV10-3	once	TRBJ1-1	CAISESKPGMNTEAFF
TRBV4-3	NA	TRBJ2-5	CASSQEGTGLGETQYF
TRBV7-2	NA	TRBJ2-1	CASSIIGEQFF
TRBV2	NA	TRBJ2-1	CASHGTSAANEQFF
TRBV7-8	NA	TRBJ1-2	CATRSGESLGYTF
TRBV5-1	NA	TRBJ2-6	CASSLVISGANVLTF
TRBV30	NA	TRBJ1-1	CAWSQSVNTEAFF
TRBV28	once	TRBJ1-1	CASSGDRTNTEAFF
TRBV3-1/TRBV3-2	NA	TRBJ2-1	CASSQGVGGTSFFF
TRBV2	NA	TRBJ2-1	CASSRPGTSKNNEQFF
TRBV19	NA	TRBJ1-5	CASSRGLRSNQPQHF
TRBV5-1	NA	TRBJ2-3	CASSLSGSGTDTQYF